The next 18 T cell receptor beta chains were all read from a single sample in a study of blood T cells in healthy people across ages. Together with a sample-barcoded 5' primer, a J-beta primer mix was included in a second PCR lasting about 6 to 11 cycles. Each CDR3 protein gets one entry after TCRdb re-called the 5' RACE reads with MiXCR. The table lists approximately 1,100,000 distinct CDR3 sequences, less than 50% of them singletons. The material sequenced was blood. All receptors derive from a woman in her sixties or seventies in good health.

Note on this clonotype: One end of the junction is discordant with germline, which a read error may explain. V gene TRBV7-3 combines with J gene TRBJ2-1; D gene ambiguous. The CDR3 runs to 13 residues. Germline CDR1 is SGHTA and CDR2 is FQGTGA. The CDR3 bases are TGTGCCTGCAGCCCCCAGACAAACAATGAGCAGTTCTTC. Translation: CACSPQTNNEQFF.

The chain joins TRBV3-1 to TRBJ2-1, with 8 bases identical to TRBD2. J gave up 4 bases and V 6 bases, and 8 bases lay outside the gene matches. This CDR3 is built from 15 residues. CDR1 and CDR2 (germline): LGHDT, YNNKEL (reference sequence). The CDR3 nucleotides are TGTGCCAGCAGTCAGCGGGAGTTCAGTTACAATGAGCAGTTCTTC. Its translation: CASSQREFSYNEQFF.

In regard to this clonotype: A much more abundant neighbour one base away suggests this may be a read error. V gene TRBV10-2 combines with J gene TRBJ2-1, with TRBD2 matching over 14 bases. The CDR3 runs 17 residues. With 3 bases clipped from V and 12 bases from J, the junction kept 13 bases outside the gene matches. Germline loops: CDR1 WSHSY, CDR2 SAAADI. This CDR3 reads CASSDLTGTSGSFGQFF. As DNA, the CDR3 is TGCGCCAGCAGTGATCTGACCGGGACTAGCGGGAGCTTTGGGCAGTTCTTC.

J is TRBJ1-5 and V is TRBV6-5; no clear D. Germline V lookup: CDR1 MNHEY, CDR2 SVGAGI. The CDR3 length is 13 residues. The V end lost 2 bases, the J end lost 2 bases, and 4 bases lay between the germline ends. The CDR3 nucleotides are TGTGCCAGCAGTTACGAGGGCAATCAGCCCCAGCATTTT. It encodes CASSYEGNQPQHF.

This clonotype was counted at least ten times. The V and J genes are TRBV12-3 or TRBV12-4 and TRBJ2-7; D uncertain. There are 11 residues in the CDR3. V was trimmed by 2 bases and J by 4 bases, leaving 3 bases between them. The DNA for the CDR3 is TGTGCCAGCAGTTTAAAGTACGAGCAGTACTTC. It encodes CASSLKYEQYF.

This clonotype was counted only a few times. With a much larger clone just one base away, this may be a read error. The chain joins TRBV28 to TRBJ2-7; 7 bases line up with TRBD1. With 7 bases clipped from V and 7 bases from J, the junction kept 13 bases outside the gene matches. In germline, CDR1 is MDHEN, CDR2 SYDVKM. The CDR3 spans 14 residues. The CDR3 protein is CASKGTASYNEQYF. CDR3 bases: TGTGCCAGCAAAGGGACAGCCTCCTACAATGAGCAGTACTTC.

About this clonotype itself: Just one base apart from a much larger clone, this may be a read error. The V and J genes are TRBV21-1 and TRBJ2-3; TRBD2, the table's D call, lacks a check against the DNA. TRBV21-1 is noted as a pseudogene. The CDR3 is made up of 17 amino acids. In DNA, the CDR3 is TGTGCCAGCAGCAAAACTAGCGGGGGCTGGTCCGGGGATACGCAGTATTTT. This translates into CASSKTSGGWSGDTQYF.

The chain links TRBV5-1 to TRBJ1-4; D not certain. The V gene's germline CDR1 is SGHRS and CDR2 YFSETQ. V was trimmed by 0 bases and J by 4 bases, leaving 7 bases between them. This CDR3 is built from 14 residues. The DNA of the CDR3 is TGCGCCAGCAGCTTGGAGGGTATTAATGAAAAACTGTTTTTT. It codes for CASSLEGINEKLFF.

This clonotype has a handful of counts. V and J are TRBV7-8 and TRBJ2-5; TRBD1 might be the D (5 bases). The assigned J gene may be wrong: the sequence end matches TRBJ2-7 better. CDR3 length: 14 residues. Germline V gene data show CDR1 as SGHVS and CDR2 as FQNEAQ. The CDR3 region has the DNA TGTGCCAGCAGCTTAGCGAGCCAGGGCTACGAGCAGTACTTC. Translation gives CASSLASQGYEQYF.

This clonotype was detected a few times. This rearrangement joins TRBV2 to TRBJ2-1; tentatively, D is TRBD2 (6 bases). The CDR3 consists of 17 residues. Germline V CDR1 and CDR2: SNHLY, FYNNEI. Trimming removed 5 bases from V and 2 bases from J, with 19 bases in between. CDR3 sequence: CASSSTVAAVPYNEQFF. The DNA of the CDR3 is TGTGCCAGCAGTTCTACAGTAGCGGCCGTGCCCTACAATGAGCAGTTCTTC.

The V gene is TRBV7-9, the J gene TRBJ2-3, with TRBD2 identical over 8 bases. This CDR3 region has 16 residues. The germline V gene encodes CDR1 SEHNR and CDR2 FQNEAQ (reference sequence). The J segment lost 5 bases and the V segment lost 5 bases, leaving 12 bases of the junction unmatched. The CDR3 bases are TGTGCCAGCAGCCCCCTTCAGAGCGGGAGTGAAGATACGCAGTATTTT. It specifies CASSPLQSGSEDTQYF. Full variable domain (rest looked up from reference TRBV7-9 and TRBJ2-3): DTGVSQNPRHKITKRGQNVTFRCDPISEHNRLYWYRQTLGQGPEFLTYFQNEAQLEKSRLLSDRFSAERPKGSFSTLEIQRTEQGDSAMYLCASSPLQSGSEDTQYFGPGTRLTVL.

This clonotype was detected once. The CDR3 DNA reads as TGCAGTGCTAGACAGGGTTACAATGAGCAGTACTTC. It is translated as CSARQGYNEQYF. This chain links TRBV20-1 with TRBJ2-1, with D perhaps TRBD1 (5 bases). The assigned J gene may be wrong: the sequence end matches TRBJ2-7 better. Looked up from germline, CDR1 is DFQATT and CDR2 is SNEGSKA (reference sequence). The CDR3 loop spans 12 amino acids.

With respect to this clonotype: This clone may be a read error of a much larger clone one base away. The chain couples TRBV20-1 to TRBJ2-1, with D possibly being TRBD2 (6 bases). This CDR3 is built from 15 residues. Germline V lookup: CDR1 DFQATT, CDR2 SNEGSKA (reference sequence). V lost 5 bases to trimming and J lost 4 bases, with 18 bases between them. The CDR3 sequence is CSAGGWEATYNEQFF. For the CDR3, the DNA is TGCAGTGCTGGTGGCTGGGAGGCGACGTACAATGAGCAGTTCTTC.

The rearrangement links TRBV29-1 to TRBJ2-2; D not resolved. Deletions cut 2 bases from V and 2 bases from J, with 3 bases between. This CDR3 has 12 residues. In germline, CDR1 is SQVTM, CDR2 ANQGSEA. The CDR3 region is CSVESNTGELFF. The CDR3 DNA reads as TGCAGCGTTGAAAGCAACACCGGGGAGCTGTTTTTT.

The rearrangement links TRBV20-1 to TRBJ2-3; 9 bases are shared with TRBD2. The V segment lost 0 bases and the J segment 5 bases; nucleotides outside the gene matches: 12. The CDR3 is made up of 17 amino acids. Germline V CDR1 and CDR2: DFQATT, SNEGSKA (reference sequence). This CDR3 is CSARDLEAGGTGDTQYF. The CDR3 bases are TGCAGTGCTAGAGATCTGGAAGCGGGAGGAACGGGAGATACGCAGTATTTT.

This chain joins TRBV4-1 and TRBJ1-1; 8 bases line up with TRBD1. Germline V gene sequence: CDR1 MGHRA, CDR2 YSYEKL. V dropped 4 bases and J dropped 0; count of bases not matched to a gene: 7. The CDR3 covers 16 residues. The CDR3 coding sequence is TGCGCCAGCAGCCTGGGGGACAGGAGAATGAACACTGAAGCTTTCTTT. It translates to CASSLGDRRMNTEAFF.

As for this clonotype: A much larger clone lies a single base off, so this may be a read error. The chain uses TRBV12-3 or TRBV12-4 and TRBJ2-5; tentatively, D is TRBD2 (6 bases). The DNA end favors TRBJ2-1, so the J call may be wrong. This CDR3 has 14 residues. CDR3 region: CASSFNSGQETQFF. CDR3 coding DNA: TGTGCCAGCAGTTTCAATAGCGGCCAAGAGACCCAGTTCTTC.

This chain joins TRBV12-3 or TRBV12-4 and TRBJ2-7; D unresolved. V gave up 8 bases and J gave up 2 bases, with 22 bases separating them. This CDR3 has 16 amino acids. The CDR3 reads CASVWDSTSFAYEQYF. In DNA form, the CDR3 reads TGTGCCAGCGTATGGGATTCAACTTCCTTCGCCTACGAGCAGTACTTC.